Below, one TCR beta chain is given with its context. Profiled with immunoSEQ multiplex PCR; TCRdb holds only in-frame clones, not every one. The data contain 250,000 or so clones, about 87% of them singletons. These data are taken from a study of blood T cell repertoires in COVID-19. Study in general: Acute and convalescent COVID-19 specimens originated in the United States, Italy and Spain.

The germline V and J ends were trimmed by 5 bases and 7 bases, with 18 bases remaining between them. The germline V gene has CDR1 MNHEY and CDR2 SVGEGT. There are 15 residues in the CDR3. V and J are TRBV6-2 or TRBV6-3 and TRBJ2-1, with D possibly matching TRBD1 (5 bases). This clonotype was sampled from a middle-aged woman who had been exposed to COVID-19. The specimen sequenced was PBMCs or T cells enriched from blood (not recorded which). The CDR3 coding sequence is TGTGCCAGCAGTCCAGACAGTCTTATGAGGAATGAGCAGTTCTTC. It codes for CASSPDSLMRNEQFF.